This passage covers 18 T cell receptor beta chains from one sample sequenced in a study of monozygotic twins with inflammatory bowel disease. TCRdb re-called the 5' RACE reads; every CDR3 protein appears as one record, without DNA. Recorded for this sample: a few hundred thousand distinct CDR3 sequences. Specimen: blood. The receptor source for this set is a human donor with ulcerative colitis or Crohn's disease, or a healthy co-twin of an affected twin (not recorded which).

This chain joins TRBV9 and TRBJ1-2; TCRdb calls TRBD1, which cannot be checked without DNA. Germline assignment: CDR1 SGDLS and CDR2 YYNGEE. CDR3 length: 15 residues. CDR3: CASSVEVGDSYGYTF. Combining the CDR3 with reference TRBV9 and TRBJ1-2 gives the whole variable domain DSGVTQTPKHLITATGQRVTLRCSPRSGDLSVYWYQQSLDQGLQFLIQYYNGEERAKGNILERFSAQQFPDLHSELNLSSLELGDSALYFCASSVEVGDSYGYTFGSGTRLTVV.

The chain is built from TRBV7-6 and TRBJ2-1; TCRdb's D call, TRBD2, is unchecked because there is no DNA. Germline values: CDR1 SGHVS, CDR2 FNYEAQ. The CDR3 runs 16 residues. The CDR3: CASSRRLAGGSSEQFF. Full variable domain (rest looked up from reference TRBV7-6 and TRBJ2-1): GAGVSQSPRYKVTKRGQDVALRCDPISGHVSLYWYRQALGQGPEFLTYFNYEAQQDKSGLPNDRFSAERPEGSISTLTIQRTEQRDSAMYRCASSRRLAGGSSEQFFGPGTRLTVL.

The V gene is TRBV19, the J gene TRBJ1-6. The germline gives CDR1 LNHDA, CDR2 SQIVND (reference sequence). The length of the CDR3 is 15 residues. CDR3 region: CASSIDRLLNSPLHF. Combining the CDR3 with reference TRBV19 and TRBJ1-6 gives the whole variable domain DGGITQSPKYLFRKEGQNVTLSCEQNLNHDAMYWYRQDPGQGLRLIYYSQIVNDFQKGDIAEGYSVSREKKESFPLTVTSAQKNPTAFYLCASSIDRLLNSPLHFGNGTRLTVT.

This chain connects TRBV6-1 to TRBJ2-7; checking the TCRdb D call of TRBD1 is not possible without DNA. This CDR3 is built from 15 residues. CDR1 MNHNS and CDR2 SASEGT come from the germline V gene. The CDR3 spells CASSGGTGEINEQYF.

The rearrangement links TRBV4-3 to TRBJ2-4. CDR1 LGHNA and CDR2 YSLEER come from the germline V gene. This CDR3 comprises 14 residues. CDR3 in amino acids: CASSQGPSENIQYF.

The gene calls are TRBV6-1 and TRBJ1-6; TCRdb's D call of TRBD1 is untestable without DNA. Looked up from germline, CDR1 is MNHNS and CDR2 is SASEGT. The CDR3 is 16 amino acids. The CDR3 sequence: CASSGQPDGGSSPLHF.

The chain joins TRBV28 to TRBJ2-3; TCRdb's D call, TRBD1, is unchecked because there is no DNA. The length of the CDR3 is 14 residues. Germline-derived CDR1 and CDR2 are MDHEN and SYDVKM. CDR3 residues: CASRYRGYADTQYF. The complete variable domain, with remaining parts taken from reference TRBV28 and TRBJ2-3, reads DVKVTQSSRYLVKRTGEKVFLECVQDMDHENMFWYRQDPGLGLRLIYFSYDVKMKEKGDIPEGYSVSREKKERFSLILESASTNQTSMYLCASRYRGYADTQYFGPGTRLTVL.

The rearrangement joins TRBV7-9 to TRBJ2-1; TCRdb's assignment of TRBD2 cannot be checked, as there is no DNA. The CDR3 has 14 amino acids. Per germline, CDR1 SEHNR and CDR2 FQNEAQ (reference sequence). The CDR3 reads CASSLDGGAHEQFF.

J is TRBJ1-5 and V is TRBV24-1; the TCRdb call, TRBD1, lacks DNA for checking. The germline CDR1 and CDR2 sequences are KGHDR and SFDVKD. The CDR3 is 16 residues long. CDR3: CATSDLGTDSNQPQHF.

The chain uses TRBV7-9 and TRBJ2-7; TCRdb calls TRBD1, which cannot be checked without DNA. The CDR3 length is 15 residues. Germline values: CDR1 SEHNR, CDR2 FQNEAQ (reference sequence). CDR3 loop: CASSLALGTGNEQYF.

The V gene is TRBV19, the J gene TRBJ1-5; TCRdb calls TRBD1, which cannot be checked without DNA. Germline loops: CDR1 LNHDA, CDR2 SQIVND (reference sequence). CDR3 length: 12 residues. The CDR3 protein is CASRAGDQPQHF.

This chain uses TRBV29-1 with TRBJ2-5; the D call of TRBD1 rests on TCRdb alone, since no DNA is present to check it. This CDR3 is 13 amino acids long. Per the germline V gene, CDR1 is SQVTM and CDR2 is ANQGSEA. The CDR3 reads CSVRGLIGETQYF.

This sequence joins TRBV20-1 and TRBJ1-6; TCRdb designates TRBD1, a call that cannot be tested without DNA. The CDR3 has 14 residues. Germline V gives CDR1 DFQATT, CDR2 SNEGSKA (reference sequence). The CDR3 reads CSVGTSSYNSPLHF.

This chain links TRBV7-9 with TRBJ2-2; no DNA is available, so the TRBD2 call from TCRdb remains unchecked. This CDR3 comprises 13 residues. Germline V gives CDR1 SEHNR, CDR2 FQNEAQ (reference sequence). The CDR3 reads CASSPGLRRELFF.

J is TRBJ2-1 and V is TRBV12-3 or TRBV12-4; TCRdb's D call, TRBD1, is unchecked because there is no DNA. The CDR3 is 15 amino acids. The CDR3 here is CASSSTLGTGVEQFF.

This chain's CDR3 is CASSLIPSGIYNEQFF. The J gene is TRBJ2-1, the V gene TRBV6-2 or TRBV6-3; TCRdb names TRBD2, which stays unverified in the absence of DNA. The germline CDR1 and CDR2 sequences are MNHEY and SVGEGT. CDR3 length: 16 residues.

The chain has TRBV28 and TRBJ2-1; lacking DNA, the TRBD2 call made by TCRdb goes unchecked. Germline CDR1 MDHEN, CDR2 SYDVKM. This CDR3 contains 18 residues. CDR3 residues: CASSLTGLAGKSYNEQFF.

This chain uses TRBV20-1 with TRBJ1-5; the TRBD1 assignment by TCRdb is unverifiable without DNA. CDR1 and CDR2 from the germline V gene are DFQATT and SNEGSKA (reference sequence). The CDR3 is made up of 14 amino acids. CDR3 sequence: CTAARGGGNQPQHF.